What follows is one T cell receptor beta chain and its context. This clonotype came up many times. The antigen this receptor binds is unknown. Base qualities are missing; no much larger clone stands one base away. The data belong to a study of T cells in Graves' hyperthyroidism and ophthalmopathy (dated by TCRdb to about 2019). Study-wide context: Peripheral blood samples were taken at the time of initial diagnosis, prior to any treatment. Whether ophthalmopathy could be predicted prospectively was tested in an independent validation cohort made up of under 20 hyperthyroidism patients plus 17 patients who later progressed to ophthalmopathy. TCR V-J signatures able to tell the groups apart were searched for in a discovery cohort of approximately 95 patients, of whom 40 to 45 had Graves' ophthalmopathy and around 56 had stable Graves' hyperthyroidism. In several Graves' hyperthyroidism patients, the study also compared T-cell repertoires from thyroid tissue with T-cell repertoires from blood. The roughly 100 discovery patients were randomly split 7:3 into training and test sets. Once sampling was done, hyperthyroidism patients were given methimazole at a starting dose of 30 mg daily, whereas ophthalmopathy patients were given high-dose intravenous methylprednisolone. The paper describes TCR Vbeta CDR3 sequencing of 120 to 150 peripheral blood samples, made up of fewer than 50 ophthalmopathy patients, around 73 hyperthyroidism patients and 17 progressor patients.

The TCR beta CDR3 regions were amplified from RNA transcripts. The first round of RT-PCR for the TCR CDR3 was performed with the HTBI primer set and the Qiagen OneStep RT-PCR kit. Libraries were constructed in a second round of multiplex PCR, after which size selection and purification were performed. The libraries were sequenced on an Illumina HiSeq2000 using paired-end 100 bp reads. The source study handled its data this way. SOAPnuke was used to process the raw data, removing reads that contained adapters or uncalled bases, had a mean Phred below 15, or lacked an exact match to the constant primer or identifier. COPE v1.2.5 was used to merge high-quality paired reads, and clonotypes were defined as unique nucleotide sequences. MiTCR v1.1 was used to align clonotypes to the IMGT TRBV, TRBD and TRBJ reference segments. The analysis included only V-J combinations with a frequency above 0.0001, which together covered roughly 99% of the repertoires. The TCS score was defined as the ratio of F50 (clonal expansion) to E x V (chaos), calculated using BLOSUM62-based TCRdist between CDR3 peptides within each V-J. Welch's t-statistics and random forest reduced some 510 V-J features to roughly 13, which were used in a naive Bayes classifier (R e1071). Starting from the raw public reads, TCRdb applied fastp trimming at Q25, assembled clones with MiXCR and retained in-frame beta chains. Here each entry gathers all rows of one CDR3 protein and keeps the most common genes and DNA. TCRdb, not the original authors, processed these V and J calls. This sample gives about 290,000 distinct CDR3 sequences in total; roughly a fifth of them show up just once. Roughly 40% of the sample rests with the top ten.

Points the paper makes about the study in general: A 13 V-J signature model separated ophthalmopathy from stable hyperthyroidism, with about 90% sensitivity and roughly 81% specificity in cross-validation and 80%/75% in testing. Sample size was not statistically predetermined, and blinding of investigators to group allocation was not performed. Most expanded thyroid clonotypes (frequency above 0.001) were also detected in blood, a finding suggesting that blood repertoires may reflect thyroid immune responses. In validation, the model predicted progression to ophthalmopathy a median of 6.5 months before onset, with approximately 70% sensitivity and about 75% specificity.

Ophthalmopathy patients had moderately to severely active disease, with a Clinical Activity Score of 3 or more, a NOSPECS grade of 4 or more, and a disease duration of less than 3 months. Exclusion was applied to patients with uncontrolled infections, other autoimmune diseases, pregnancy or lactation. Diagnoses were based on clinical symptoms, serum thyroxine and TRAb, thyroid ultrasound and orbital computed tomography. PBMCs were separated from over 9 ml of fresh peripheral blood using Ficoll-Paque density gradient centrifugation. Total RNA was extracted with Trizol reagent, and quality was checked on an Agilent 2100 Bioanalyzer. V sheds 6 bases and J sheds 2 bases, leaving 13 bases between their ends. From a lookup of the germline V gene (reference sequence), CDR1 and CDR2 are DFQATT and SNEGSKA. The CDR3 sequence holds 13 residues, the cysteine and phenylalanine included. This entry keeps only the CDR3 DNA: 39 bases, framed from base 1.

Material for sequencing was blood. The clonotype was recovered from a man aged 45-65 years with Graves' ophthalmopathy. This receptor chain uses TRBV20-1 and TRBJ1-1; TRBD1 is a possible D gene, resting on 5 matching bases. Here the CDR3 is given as CSAMGTGNTEAFF. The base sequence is TGCAGTGCCATGGGGACGGGAAACACTGAAGCTTTCTTT.